This TCR beta chain was recorded in a study of cytomegalovirus exposure and HLA in healthy donors (TCRdb year 2017). Looking at the study overall: According to an earlier analysis of 550 to 750 of the donors, some 180 million T cells yielded over 100 million unique TCR beta sequences and 250 to 350 Gb of sequence data. Rather than drawing on any new phenotypic data, the later analysis identified candidate immune exposures from TCR beta sequences and the way those sequences occurred across donors. In an earlier analysis of 587 of the donors, high-throughput TCR beta sequencing was used to judge whether each TCR beta V gene segment behaved as functional or pseudogenic. The T cell repertoires of 666 subjects were profiled by immunosequencing and related to cytomegalovirus serostatus. On average, roughly 200,000 unique TCR beta nucleotide sequences were sequenced per donor among 398 genotyped donors of the cohort, with about 19% of those sequences being non-productive. Donor age, sex, ethnicity and CMV serostatus were compiled alongside the repertoire data. A handful of DR-DQ haplotypes were handled as single units for association and clustering because linkage in the cohort was strong. Approximately 300 gigabases of sequencing data and around 88 million unique TCR sequences made up an early release that covered approximately 650 HLA-typed donors. HLA typing covered class I and class II loci at four-digit resolution. The study was designed to test whether signatures of past pathogen exposure could be identified by cataloging public T cell receptors. Every repertoire in the discovery cohort had been generated on one and the same sequencing platform. To study patterns of TCR occurrence, a later analysis re-analyzed previously published TCR beta repertoires from 550 to 800 donors and added high-resolution HLA genotyping. In a later genetic analysis, genome-wide SNP genotypes for about three fifths of the roughly 670 donors were used, and that subset was treated as a discovery cohort. The number of donors typed differed by locus, with roughly 629-640 for A, B, C, DRB1 and DQB1, roughly 550 for DQA1, over 600 for DPA1, and around 430 for DPB1. Among the roughly 410 genotyped donors, approximately 77% belonged to the genetic ancestry cluster associated with self-reported Caucasian donors. To predict cytomegalovirus infection status, the study combined high-throughput TCR immunosequencing, statistical association of individual TCRs with disease status, and machine learning. A separate validation cohort of roughly 130 different subjects was used in addition to the roughly 620-subject first cohort.

The cohort comprised 550 to 700 healthy bone marrow donors. At the time of sampling, all cohort members were nominally healthy, though unrecorded immune exposures were likely present. The donor tested CMV seronegative, placing the donor among the 350 to 400 seronegative members of the cohort. A peripheral blood sample was provided by each donor, and peripheral blood mononuclear cells were used for TCR beta sequencing. The Qiagen DNeasy Blood Extraction Kit was used to extract genomic DNA from the blood cell samples. The paper's findings and limits, for the study overall: Several of the top co-occurrence clusters appeared to be linked to parvovirus B19, influenza, CMV and Epstein-Barr virus, according to a later analysis. A later genetic analysis reported fewer N-insertions in productive TCRs among donors in an Asian-associated ancestry cluster than the approximately 670-donor mean. Because some donors lacked HLA typing at each locus, the association tests relied only on the typed subset. For the cohort, immune exposure information was limited to CMV serostatus. A further reported finding was that TCR beta sequences accurately predicted the HLA-A and HLA-B alleles for most subjects in the first cohort. A cluster of highly shared sequence variants was judged likely to be a technical artifact of the sequencing pipeline. Across donors, most TCR sequences were observed very rarely, whereas some public TCRs were present in many individuals. A later genetic analysis associated a missense DCLRE1C variant with V-gene and J-gene trimming of TCR beta chains, and an independent cohort replicated the association. Only TCR beta chains were sequenced in this cohort, and the absence of alpha or paired-chain data limited detectable features. Presence/absence analyses assumed roughly uniform sequencing depth across donors, an assumption that may not hold. In the study, around 150 TCR beta chains were listed as associated with cytomegalovirus. When HLA alleles, especially DR and DQ, strongly co-occurred, attributing TCR associations to individual alleles was difficult. Some IMGT-functional V segments, including TRBV6-2 and TRBV6-3, could not be told apart with the 87-base-pair reads, so those segments were excluded. Compared with equally common non-associated chains, HLA-associated TCR beta chains in a later analysis were more clonally expanded and had lower generation probabilities. Three of the identified cytomegalovirus-associated TCR beta chains were confirmed in vitro to be specific for cytomegalovirus antigens. Correlated functional status among segregating V segments might reflect linkage disequilibrium, but an unknown experimental factor could not be ruled out. In both the original and validation cohorts, the classifier was reported to diagnose cytomegalovirus status with high specificity and sensitivity. The authors suggested that the approach could potentially be extended to other disease states and immunological phenotypes. According to a later analysis, most CMV-associated TCR beta chains appeared to be HLA-restricted, and the HLA associations seemed to be driven largely by CMV exposure. The earlier analysis of some 560 of the donors excluded 15 to 20 rarely observed V segments, including chromosome 9 orphons, because counts were too low. In an earlier analysis of more than 450 of the donors, most TCR beta V segments were observed in productive rearrangements about 87% or about 30% of the time, broadly matching IMGT annotations. According to a later analysis, TCR association rates differed among HLA loci, with DRB1 alleles showing the most associated TCRs and HLA-C alleles showing the fewest. In a later analysis, 15,000 to 20,000 TCR beta sequences were associated with specific HLA alleles at a false discovery rate of 0.05.

Library construction relied on the immunoSEQ multiplex PCR assay. A mixture of 60 forward primers for TCR Vbeta segments and 13 reverse primers for TCR Jbeta segments was used in the multiplex PCR. The CDR3 region of rearranged TCR beta genes was amplified from genomic DNA with a multiplex PCR assay. On the Illumina HiSeq System, the amplified TCR beta libraries were sequenced as 87-base-pair reads. The paper's data handling went like this. A later analysis counted tens of millions of unique TCR beta chains across the 666 repertoires, and about 10 million of these chains were shared by at least two donors. Raw reads were error-corrected and collapsed into unique sequences with a nearest-neighbor algorithm that merged closely related sequences to remove PCR and sequencing errors. To assign V, D and J gene segments, CDR3 sequences were aligned to IMGT reference sequences. For a sequence to be retained, a match of at least six nucleotides to both a V gene segment and a J gene segment was required. A rearrangement counted as productive if the CDR3 had no stop codons and remained in frame with V and J, and every other rearrangement counted as non-productive. Following IMGT convention, CDR3 was defined as the stretch from the second conserved V-encoded cysteine up to the conserved J-encoded phenylalanine. The earlier analysis of about 610 of the donors excluded any sequence lacking an unambiguous match to a single V gene segment. An earlier analysis of 587 of the donors called V segments functional above 56.7% productive rearrangements and segregating when the between-donor standard deviation exceeded 5%. A statistical classification framework was built for diagnosing cytomegalovirus status from the catalog of TCR beta chain sequences. In a later analysis, TCR nucleotide sequences were compared against IMGT/GENE-DB human TR gene sequences so that V and J genes could be assigned. The TCRdist pipeline was used in a later analysis to assign CDR3 sequences and most-parsimonious VDJ recombination scenarios. In a later analysis, each TCR beta chain was defined by its CDR3 amino acid sequence together with its V-gene family, and reads without a unique V-gene family were excluded. As a way to deal with suspected cross-contamination and a sequencing artifact, a later analysis dropped under 600 nucleotide sequences that were highly shared and had low generation probability. For each public chain, a later analysis derived a clonal expansion index from normalized ranks of inferred template counts within each repertoire. A later analysis computed generation probabilities with a VDJ recombination model fitted to out-of-frame rearrangements, and checked the results against IGoR. A later analysis scored TCR-TCR, TCR-HLA and TCR-CMV co-occurrence with hypergeometric tests, applying a repertoire-size bias correction to TCR pairs. In a later analysis, false discovery rates were estimated by permuting HLA or CMV assignments 20 times. A later analysis grouped co-occurring TCRs with DBSCAN, adding TCRdist sequence similarity when clustering within HLA-allele-positive subsets. For co-occurrence clustering, repertoires with fewer than 30,000 or more than 120,000 public chains were excluded, along with roughly 5 repertoires with anomalous nucleotide sharing. TCRdb mirrors the immuneACCESS table, restricted to in-frame sequences. Some clones are absent from its copies; in checked studies, under half trace to an unresolved V gene, and the reason for the others is unknown. V and J calls and clone size follow that table, whereas D and trimming were derived from the DNA. The sample table lists 120,000 to 150,000 clones, around three quarters of them with a count of one. The ten largest clones represent roughly 1.8% of the sample.

A remark on this clone: Its antigen remains unidentified. Within one base of it there is no much larger clone, and no base qualities were kept.

V drops 4 bases and J drops 2 bases, leaving 13 bases in between. Spanning cysteine to phenylalanine, the CDR3 consists of 14 amino acids. The retained sequence is limited to the CDR3, 42 bases, with the frame set at the first base. The CDR1 and CDR2 encoded by the germline V gene are SGDLS and YYNGEE. The source is a woman aged 40 to 55 in good health and CMV-seronegative. The source material was PBMCs. Here the chain combines TRBV9 and TRBJ2-7; TRBD1 is a weak D gene call, 5 bases matching. Here is the DNA: TGTGCCAGCAGCCCCCGGACACAGACCTACGAGCAGTACTTC. Protein translation: CASSPRTQTYEQYF.